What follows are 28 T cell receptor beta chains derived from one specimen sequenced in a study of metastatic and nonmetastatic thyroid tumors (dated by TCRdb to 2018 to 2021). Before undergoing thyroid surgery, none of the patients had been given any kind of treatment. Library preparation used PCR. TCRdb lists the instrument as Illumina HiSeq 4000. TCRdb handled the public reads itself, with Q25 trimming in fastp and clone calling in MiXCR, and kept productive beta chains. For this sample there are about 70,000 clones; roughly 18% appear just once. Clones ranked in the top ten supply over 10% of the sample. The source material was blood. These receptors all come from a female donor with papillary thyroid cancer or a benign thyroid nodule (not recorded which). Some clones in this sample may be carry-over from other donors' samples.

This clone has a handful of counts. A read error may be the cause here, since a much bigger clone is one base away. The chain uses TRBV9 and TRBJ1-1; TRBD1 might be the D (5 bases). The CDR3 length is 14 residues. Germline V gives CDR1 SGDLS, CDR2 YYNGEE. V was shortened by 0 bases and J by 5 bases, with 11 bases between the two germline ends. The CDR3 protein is CASSVGGLVTEAFF. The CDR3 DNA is TGTGCCAGCAGCGTAGGGGGCTTAGTAACTGAAGCTTTCTTT.

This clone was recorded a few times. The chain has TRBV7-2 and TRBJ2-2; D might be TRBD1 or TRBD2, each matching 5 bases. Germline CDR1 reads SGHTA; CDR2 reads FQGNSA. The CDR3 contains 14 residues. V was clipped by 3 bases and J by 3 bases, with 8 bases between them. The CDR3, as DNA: TGTGCCAGCAGCTTGGGACCTCACACCGGGGAGCTGTTTTTT. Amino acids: CASSLGPHTGELFF.

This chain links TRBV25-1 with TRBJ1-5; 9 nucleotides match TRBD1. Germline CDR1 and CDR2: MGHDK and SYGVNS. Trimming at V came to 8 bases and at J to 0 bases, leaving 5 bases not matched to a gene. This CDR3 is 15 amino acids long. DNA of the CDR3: TGTGCCAGCTCCGGGACAGGGTTTAGCAATCAGCCCCAGCATTTT. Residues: CASSGTGFSNQPQHF.

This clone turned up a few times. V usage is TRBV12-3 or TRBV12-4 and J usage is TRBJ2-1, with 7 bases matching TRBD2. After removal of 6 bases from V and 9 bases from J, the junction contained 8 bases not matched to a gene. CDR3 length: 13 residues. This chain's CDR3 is CASRQGAGIEQFF. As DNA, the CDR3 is TGTGCCAGCAGACAAGGAGCGGGAATTGAGCAGTTCTTC.

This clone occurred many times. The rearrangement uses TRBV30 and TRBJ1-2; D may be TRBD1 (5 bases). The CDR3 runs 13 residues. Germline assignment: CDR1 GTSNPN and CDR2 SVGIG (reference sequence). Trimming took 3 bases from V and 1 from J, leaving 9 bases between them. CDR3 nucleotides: TGTGCCTGGAGGGACAAAAATAACTATGGCTACACCTTC. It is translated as CAWRDKNNYGYTF. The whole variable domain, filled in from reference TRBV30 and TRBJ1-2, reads SQTIHQWPATLVQPVGSPLSLECTVEGTSNPNLYWYRQAAGRGLQLLFYSVGIGQISSEVPQNLSASRPQDRQFILSSKKLLLSDSGFYLCAWRDKNNYGYTFGSGTRLTVV.

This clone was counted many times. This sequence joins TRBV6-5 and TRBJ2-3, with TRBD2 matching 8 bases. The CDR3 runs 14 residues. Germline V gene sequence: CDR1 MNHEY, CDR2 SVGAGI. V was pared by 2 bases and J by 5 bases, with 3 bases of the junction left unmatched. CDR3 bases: TGTGCCAGCAGTTACATGGGACTAGGAGATACGCAGTATTTT. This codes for CASSYMGLGDTQYF.

DNA for the CDR3: TGTGCCAGCAGTGTGCCCGCCAAAGGCTATGGCTACACCTTC. Encoded protein: CASSVPAKGYGYTF. V is TRBV28 and J is TRBJ1-2; D is unresolved. Trimming took 5 bases from V and 4 from J, leaving 14 bases between them. The CDR3 length is 14 residues. Germline loops: CDR1 MDHEN, CDR2 SYDVKM.

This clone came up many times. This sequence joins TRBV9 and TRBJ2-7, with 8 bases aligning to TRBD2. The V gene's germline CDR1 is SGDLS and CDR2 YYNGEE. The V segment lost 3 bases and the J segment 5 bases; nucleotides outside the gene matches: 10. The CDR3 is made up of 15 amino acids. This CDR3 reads CASSAGGRTSDEQYF. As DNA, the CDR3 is TGTGCCAGCAGCGCGGGAGGGAGGACCTCTGACGAGCAGTACTTC. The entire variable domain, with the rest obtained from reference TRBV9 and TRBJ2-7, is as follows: DSGVTQTPKHLITATGQRVTLRCSPRSGDLSVYWYQQSLDQGLQFLIQYYNGEERAKGNILERFSAQQFPDLHSELNLSSLELGDSALYFCASSAGGRTSDEQYFGPGTRLTVT.

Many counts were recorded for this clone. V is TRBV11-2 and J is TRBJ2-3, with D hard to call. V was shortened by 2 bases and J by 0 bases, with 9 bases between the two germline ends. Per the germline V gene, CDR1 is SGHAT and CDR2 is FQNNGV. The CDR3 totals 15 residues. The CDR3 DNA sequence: TGTGCCAGCAGCTTACGACTGTTTAGCACAGATACGCAGTATTTT. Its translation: CASSLRLFSTDTQYF.

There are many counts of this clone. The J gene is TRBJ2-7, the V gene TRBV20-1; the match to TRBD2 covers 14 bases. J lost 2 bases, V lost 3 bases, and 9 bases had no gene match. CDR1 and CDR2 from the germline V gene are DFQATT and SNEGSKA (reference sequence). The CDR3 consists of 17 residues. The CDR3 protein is CSARGGLAGAQAYEQYF. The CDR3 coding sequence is TGCAGTGCTAGGGGGGGACTAGCGGGAGCCCAGGCCTACGAGCAGTACTTC.

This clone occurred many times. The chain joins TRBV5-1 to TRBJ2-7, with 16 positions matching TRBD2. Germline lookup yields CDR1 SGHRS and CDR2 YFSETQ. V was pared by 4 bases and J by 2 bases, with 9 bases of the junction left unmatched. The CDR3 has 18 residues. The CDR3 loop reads CASSPFSGTSGRAYEQYF. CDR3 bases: TGCGCCAGCAGCCCCTTTTCCGGGACTAGCGGGAGGGCCTACGAGCAGTACTTC.

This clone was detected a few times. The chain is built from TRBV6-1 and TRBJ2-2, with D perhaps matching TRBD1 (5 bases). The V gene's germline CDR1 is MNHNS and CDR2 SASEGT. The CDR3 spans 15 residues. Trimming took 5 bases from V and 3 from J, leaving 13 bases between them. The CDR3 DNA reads TGTGCCAGCAGTCTCAGGGTTTGGGACACCGGGGAGCTGTTTTTT. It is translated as CASSLRVWDTGELFF.

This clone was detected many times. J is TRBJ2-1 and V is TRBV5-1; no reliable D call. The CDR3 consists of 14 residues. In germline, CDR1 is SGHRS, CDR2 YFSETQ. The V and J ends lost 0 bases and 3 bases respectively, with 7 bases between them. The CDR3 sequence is CASSLASLYNEQFF. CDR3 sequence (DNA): TGCGCCAGCAGCTTGGCCTCCCTCTACAATGAGCAGTTCTTC.

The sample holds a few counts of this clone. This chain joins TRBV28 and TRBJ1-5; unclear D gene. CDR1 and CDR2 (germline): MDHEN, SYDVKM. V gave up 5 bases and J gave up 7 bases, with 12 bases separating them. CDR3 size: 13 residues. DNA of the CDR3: TGTGCCAGCAGTCCAGCGGTCGGCCAGCCCCAGCATTTT. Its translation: CASSPAVGQPQHF.

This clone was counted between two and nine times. The CDR3 loop is CASSFEHTGELFF. The CDR3 DNA follows: TGTGCCAGCAGTTTCGAGCACACCGGGGAGCTGTTTTTT. V usage is TRBV27 and J usage is TRBJ2-2; D remains unclear. Deletions cut 3 bases from V and 3 bases from J, with 5 bases between. This CDR3 comprises 13 residues. Germline V CDR1 and CDR2: MNHEY, SMNVEV (reference sequence).

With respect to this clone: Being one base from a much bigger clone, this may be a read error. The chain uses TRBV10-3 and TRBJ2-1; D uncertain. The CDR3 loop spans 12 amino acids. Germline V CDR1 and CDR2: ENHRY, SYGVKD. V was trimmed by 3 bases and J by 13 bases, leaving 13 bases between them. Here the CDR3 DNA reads TGTGCCATCAGTGATTTGGAGTCGTTACAGTTCTTC. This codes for CAISDLESLQFF.

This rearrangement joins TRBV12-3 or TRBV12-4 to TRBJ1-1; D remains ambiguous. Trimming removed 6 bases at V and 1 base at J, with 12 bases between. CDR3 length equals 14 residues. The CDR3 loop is CASRARAWNTEAFF. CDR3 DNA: TGTGCCAGCAGGGCAAGAGCGTGGAACACTGAAGCTTTCTTT.

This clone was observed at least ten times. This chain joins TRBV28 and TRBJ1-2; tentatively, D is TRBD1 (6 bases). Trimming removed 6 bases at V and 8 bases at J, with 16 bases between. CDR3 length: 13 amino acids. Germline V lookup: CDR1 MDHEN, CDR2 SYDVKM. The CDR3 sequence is CASRPGGPEGYTF. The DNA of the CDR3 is TGTGCCAGCAGGCCCGGGGGGCCGGAAGGCTACACCTTC.

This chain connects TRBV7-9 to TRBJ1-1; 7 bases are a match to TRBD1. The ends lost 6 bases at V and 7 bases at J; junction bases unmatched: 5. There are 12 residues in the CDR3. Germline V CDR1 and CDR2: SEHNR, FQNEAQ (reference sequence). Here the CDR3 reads CASRPGGGEAFF. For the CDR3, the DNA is TGTGCCAGCAGACCAGGGGGGGGTGAAGCTTTCTTT. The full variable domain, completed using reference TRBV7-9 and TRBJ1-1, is DTGVSQNPRHKITKRGQNVTFRCDPISEHNRLYWYRQTLGQGPEFLTYFQNEAQLEKSRLLSDRFSAERPKGSFSTLEIQRTEQGDSAMYLCASRPGGGEAFFGQGTRLTVV.

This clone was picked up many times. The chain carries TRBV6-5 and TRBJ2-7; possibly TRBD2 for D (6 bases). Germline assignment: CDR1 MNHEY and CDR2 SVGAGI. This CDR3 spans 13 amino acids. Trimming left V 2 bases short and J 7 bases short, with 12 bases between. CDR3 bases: TGTGCCAGCAGTTACGCGGGGTCGAGGGAGCAGTACTTC. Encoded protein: CASSYAGSREQYF.

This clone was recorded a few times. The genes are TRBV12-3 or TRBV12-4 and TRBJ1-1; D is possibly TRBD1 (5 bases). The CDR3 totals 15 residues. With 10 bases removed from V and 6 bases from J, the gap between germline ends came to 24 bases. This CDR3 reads CAITIYAVGPAEAFF. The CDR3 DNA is TGTGCCATCACCATATACGCCGTGGGGCCCGCTGAAGCTTTCTTT.

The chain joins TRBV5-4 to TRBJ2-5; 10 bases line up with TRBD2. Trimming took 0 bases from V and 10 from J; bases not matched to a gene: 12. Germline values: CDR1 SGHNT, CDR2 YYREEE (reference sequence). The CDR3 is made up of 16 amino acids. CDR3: CASSLAGGLAPRDQYF. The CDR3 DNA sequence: TGTGCCAGCAGCTTGGCCGGGGGACTAGCGCCTCGTGACCAGTACTTC.

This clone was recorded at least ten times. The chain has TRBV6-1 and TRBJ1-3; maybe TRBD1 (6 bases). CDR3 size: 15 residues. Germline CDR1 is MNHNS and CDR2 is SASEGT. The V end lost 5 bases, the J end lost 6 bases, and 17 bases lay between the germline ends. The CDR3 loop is CASSSPTGVENTIYF. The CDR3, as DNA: TGTGCCAGCAGTTCGCCGACAGGTGTTGAAAACACCATATATTTT.

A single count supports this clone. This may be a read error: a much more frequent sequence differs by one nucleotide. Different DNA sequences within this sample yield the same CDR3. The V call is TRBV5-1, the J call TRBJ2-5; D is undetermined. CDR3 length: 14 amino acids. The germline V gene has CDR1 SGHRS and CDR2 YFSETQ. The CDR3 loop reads CASSLEHFQETQYF. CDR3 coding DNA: TGTGCCAGCAGCTTGGAACATTTCCAAGAGACCCAGTACTTC. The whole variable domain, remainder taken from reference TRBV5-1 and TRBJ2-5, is KAGVTQTPRYLIKTRGQQVTLSCSPISGHRSVSWYQQTPGQGLQFLFEYFSETQRNKGNFPGRFSGRQFSNSRSEMNVSTLELGDSALYLCASSLEHFQETQYFGPGTRLLVL.

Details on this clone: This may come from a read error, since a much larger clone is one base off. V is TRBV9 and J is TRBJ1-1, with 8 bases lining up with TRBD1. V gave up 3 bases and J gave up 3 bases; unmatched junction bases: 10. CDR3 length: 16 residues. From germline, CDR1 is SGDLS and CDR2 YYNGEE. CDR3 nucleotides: TGTGCCAGCAGCGGGACAGGGCGTGAGGAAGACACTGAAGCTTTCTTT. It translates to CASSGTGREEDTEAFF.

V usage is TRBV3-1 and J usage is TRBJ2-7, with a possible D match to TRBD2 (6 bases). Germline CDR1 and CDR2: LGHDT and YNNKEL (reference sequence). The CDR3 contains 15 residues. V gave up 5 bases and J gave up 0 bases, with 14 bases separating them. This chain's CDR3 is CASSSRDLDSYEQYF. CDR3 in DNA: TGTGCCAGCAGCTCCCGGGACTTGGACTCCTACGAGCAGTACTTC.

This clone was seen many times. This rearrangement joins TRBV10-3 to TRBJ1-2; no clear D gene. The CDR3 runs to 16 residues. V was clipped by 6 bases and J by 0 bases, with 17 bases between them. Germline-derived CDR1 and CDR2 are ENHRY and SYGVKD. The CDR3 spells CAIRQRIVNPNYGYTF. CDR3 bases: TGTGCCATCAGGCAGAGGATAGTCAATCCTAACTATGGCTACACCTTC.

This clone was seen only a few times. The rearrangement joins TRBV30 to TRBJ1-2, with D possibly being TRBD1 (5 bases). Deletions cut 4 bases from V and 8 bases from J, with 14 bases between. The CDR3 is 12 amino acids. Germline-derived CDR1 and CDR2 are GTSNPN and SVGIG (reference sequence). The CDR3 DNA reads TGTGCCTGGACGCCAGGCGGGACCGGCTACACCTTC. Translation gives CAWTPGGTGYTF.